This T cell receptor beta chain was recovered during a study of PD-1 blockade in classical Hodgkin lymphoma. Background on the study: Nivolumab was given intravenously to patients at 3 mg/kg every 2 weeks.

As for time point: cycle 4 day 1 (C4D1), after five to seven weeks of nivolumab. Every patient experienced relapse after autologous stem cell transplantation, and brentuximab vedotin exposure varied. V was clipped by 5 bases and J by 0 bases; unmatched bases: 12. CDR3 size: 19 residues. Germline V gives CDR1 SNHLY, CDR2 FYNNEI. Broader study findings: Compared with healthy donors, newly diagnosed patients reportedly showed lower baseline TCR diversity. Newly diagnosed patients had diversity similar to the baseline diversity of complete responders.

Profiled with immunoSEQ multiplex PCR; TCRdb holds only in-frame clones, not every one. The sample has over 25,000 clones; 72% are singletons. This clone was found a few times. What it binds is unknown. The starting material was peripheral blood mononuclear cells (PBMCs), obtained before the fourth cycle of nivolumab. The clonotype was recovered from a human donor with classical Hodgkin lymphoma. The chain couples TRBV2 to TRBJ2-1, with 11 bases aligning to TRBD1. The CDR3 reads CASSSPGQGGWSSYNEQFF. The CDR3 nucleotides are TGTGCCAGCAGTAGTCCGGGACAGGGGGGCTGGAGCTCCTACAATGAGCAGTTCTTC.